This passage covers 18 T cell receptor beta chains from one sample sequenced in a study of control samples from healthy donors and cancer patients. The method was immunoSEQ multiplex PCR; TCRdb's version includes in-frame clones alone and lacks a portion of them. The table shows about 150,000 clones, with 90% to 95% occurring only once. Sequenced: blood. The receptors originated from a man aged 40-50 years in good health.

The chain has TRBV28 and TRBJ2-6; D is ambiguous. The V gene lost 8 bases and the J gene lost 0 bases, with 8 bases spanning the gap. The CDR3 extends over 14 amino acids. The germline gives CDR1 MDHEN, CDR2 SYDVKM. CDR3 loop: CASHRSSGANVLTF. Written as DNA, the CDR3 is TGTGCCAGCCACCGGAGCTCTGGGGCCAACGTCCTGACTTTC.

This clone has a single count. The rearrangement links TRBV10-1 to TRBJ2-7; the match to TRBD1 covers 8 bases. Per the germline V gene, CDR1 is WNHNN and CDR2 is SYGVQD (reference sequence). Germline trimming cut 5 bases from V and 5 bases from J; bases unmatched to any gene: 2. The CDR3 spans 12 residues. The CDR3 loop is CASSKQGDEQYF. CDR3 bases: TGCGCCAGCAGTAAACAGGGGGACGAGCAGTACTTC.

The chain employs TRBV7-9 and TRBJ1-5; 8 bases align to TRBD1. The trim removed 5 bases at V and 2 bases at J, leaving 8 bases unmatched. Germline lookup yields CDR1 SEHNR and CDR2 FQNEAQ (reference sequence). The CDR3 runs 16 residues. The CDR3 sequence: CASSPGQGFGNQPQHF. Here the CDR3 DNA reads TGTGCCAGCAGCCCCGGACAGGGTTTTGGCAATCAGCCCCAGCATTTT.

The chain uses TRBV9 and TRBJ1-4; D is unresolved. CDR1 and CDR2 from the germline V gene are SGDLS and YYNGEE. V was clipped by 10 bases and J by 8 bases, with 12 bases between them. The CDR3 consists of 11 residues. The CDR3 is CARPVGEKLFF. DNA for the CDR3: TGTGCCCGGCCAGTAGGGGAAAAACTGTTTTTT.

As regards this clone: Within the sample, other DNA sequences also encode this same CDR3. The chain combines TRBV5-5 with TRBJ2-1; 9 nucleotides align to TRBD2. The CDR3 has 15 residues. Looked up from germline, CDR1 is SGHKS and CDR2 is YYEKEE (reference sequence). V lost 2 bases, J lost 4 bases, and 4 bases stayed unmatched. The CDR3 DNA follows: TGTGCCAGCAGCTTTAGCGGGGGATCGTACAATGAGCAGTTCTTC. Protein product: CASSFSGGSYNEQFF.

CDR3 bases: TGCGCCAGGGGGGGACAGGCGCTCTCTGGAAACACCATATATTTT. Translation gives CARGGQALSGNTIYF. The V call is TRBV10-2, the J call TRBJ1-3, with 8 positions matching TRBD1. This CDR3 is built from 15 residues. V was pared by 9 bases and J by 0 bases, with 7 bases of the junction left unmatched. The germline V gene encodes CDR1 WSHSY and CDR2 SAAADI.

The gene calls are TRBV21-1 and TRBJ1-1; the D call of TRBD1 is as the table states it, not checked on the DNA. TRBV21-1 is flagged as a pseudogene. The CDR3 runs 16 residues. The CDR3 is CASSKGRTGPNTEAFF. The CDR3 nucleotides read TGTGCCAGCAGCAAAGGGCGGACAGGCCCGAACACTGAAGCTTTCTTT.

The V call is TRBV10-2, the J call TRBJ1-5; perhaps TRBD1 as D (6 bases). The germline V gene encodes CDR1 WSHSY and CDR2 SAAADI. There are 16 residues in the CDR3. V shed 4 bases and J shed 0 bases, with 13 bases lying between them. DNA of the CDR3: TGCGCCAGCAGTGCGGGGGGCCTCTTTAGCAATCAGCCCCAGCATTTT. Translation: CASSAGGLFSNQPQHF.

The chain couples TRBV7-2 to TRBJ1-1, with D uncertain. Trimming removed 2 bases from V and 0 bases from J, with 7 bases in between. The CDR3 is made up of 14 amino acids. The V gene's germline CDR1 is SGHTA and CDR2 FQGNSA. The CDR3 DNA sequence: TGTGCCAGCAGCTTAATGAGTTTGAACACTGAAGCTTTCTTT. This encodes CASSLMSLNTEAFF.

The chain joins TRBV6-5 to TRBJ1-1; D remains ambiguous. Looked up from germline, CDR1 is MNHEY and CDR2 is SVGAGI. The V end was cut by 8 bases, the J end by 0 bases, with 10 bases between. This CDR3 has 13 amino acids. The CDR3 loop reads CASSVNLNTEAFF. The CDR3 region has the DNA TGTGCCAGCTCGGTTAACCTGAACACTGAAGCTTTCTTT.

The J gene is TRBJ1-2, the V gene TRBV14; weak D call: TRBD1 (6 bases). This CDR3 is 15 amino acids long. The V end was cut by 1 base, the J end by 6 bases, with 15 bases between. The germline CDR1 and CDR2 sequences are SGHDN and FVKESK. CDR3 region: CASSQVAGGLDGYTF. The CDR3 DNA reads TGTGCCAGCAGCCAAGTGGCGGGGGGCTTGGATGGCTACACCTTC.

The V call is TRBV2, the J call TRBJ1-6; D remains ambiguous. The CDR3 runs 12 residues. Germline V gene data show CDR1 as SNHLY and CDR2 as FYNNEI. Trimming cost V 6 bases and J 6 bases, with 6 bases left between them. CDR3 residues: CASSPGNSPLHF. In nucleotides, the CDR3 is TGTGCCAGCAGCCCGGGTAATTCACCCCTCCACTTT.

The chain has TRBV7-9 and TRBJ2-4, with D possibly TRBD2 on 7 matching bases. CDR3 length: 14 residues. Trimming removed 4 bases from V and 8 bases from J, with 15 bases in between. Looked up from germline, CDR1 is SEHNR and CDR2 is FQNEAQ (reference sequence). The CDR3 DNA follows: TGTGCCAGCAGCTACCCGGGGGGCCGGGACATTCAGTACTTC. Translating gives CASSYPGGRDIQYF.

The sample holds one count of this clone. The chain links TRBV2 to TRBJ1-5; D unclear. This CDR3 is built from 14 residues. CDR1 and CDR2 from the germline V gene are SNHLY and FYNNEI. V was cut by 3 bases and J by 0 bases, with 6 bases left in between. This chain's CDR3 is CASSEGNSNQPQHF. The CDR3, as DNA: TGTGCCAGCAGTGAGGGTAATAGCAATCAGCCCCAGCATTTT.

The chain has TRBV6-2 or TRBV6-3 and TRBJ1-5, with D maybe TRBD1 (5 bases). The length of the CDR3 is 14 residues. Germline V gene sequence: CDR1 MNHEY, CDR2 SVGEGT. Trimming stripped 6 bases from V and 0 bases from J, with 9 bases between. For the CDR3, the DNA is TGTGCCAGCAGCCGGGACGGTAGCAATCAGCCCCAGCATTTT. Translation: CASSRDGSNQPQHF.

The CDR3 here is CASSFGQPYEQYF. CDR3 nucleotides: TGTGCCAGCAGTTTCGGGCAGCCGTACGAGCAGTACTTC. This chain links TRBV6-5 with TRBJ2-7; D is ambiguous. Trimming shortened V by 4 bases and J by 4 bases, and 11 bases separated the two germline ends. Per the germline V gene, CDR1 is MNHEY and CDR2 is SVGAGI. CDR3 length equals 13 residues.

V usage is TRBV30 and J usage is TRBJ1-4, with 11 bases matching TRBD1. The ends lost 1 base at V and 7 bases at J; junction bases unmatched: 8. The germline V gene encodes CDR1 GTSNPN and CDR2 SVGIG (reference sequence). The CDR3 has 16 amino acids. The CDR3 sequence: CAWSDGTGGLGEKLFF. CDR3 DNA: TGTGCCTGGAGTGACGGGACAGGGGGACTAGGTGAAAAACTGTTTTTT.

V is TRBV6-5 and J is TRBJ1-1; unclear D gene. V was shortened by 6 bases and J by 4 bases, with 15 bases between the two germline ends. Germline CDR1 is MNHEY and CDR2 is SVGAGI. CDR3 length: 14 residues. Written as DNA, the CDR3 is TGTGCCAGCAGACTCTCTAACAGTATCACTGAAGCTTTCTTT. Translated: CASRLSNSITEAFF.